These 10 T cell receptor beta chains originate from one sample sequenced in a study of cytomegalovirus exposure and HLA in healthy donors. The study ran its PCR with 60 Vbeta and 13 Jbeta primers. The protocol was immunoSEQ multiplex PCR, while the TCRdb copy is restricted to in-frame clones and leaves out a portion. Of about 250,000 clones listed, around 78% were seen once; the top ten hold 0.45% to 0.5%. Material: PBMCs. The receptors shown here come from a boy between 5 and 17 years old in good health and CMV-seronegative.

This sequence joins TRBV4-1 and TRBJ1-1; TRBD1 might be the D (6 bases). This CDR3 contains 18 residues. Germline assignment: CDR1 MGHRA and CDR2 YSYEKL. Trimming shortened V by 1 base and J by 0 bases, and 18 bases separated the two germline ends. CDR3 DNA sequence: TGCGCCAGCAGCCAAGTGGTATGGGGGCAGGAGATGAACACTGAAGCTTTCTTT. It encodes CASSQVVWGQEMNTEAFF.

The rearrangement links TRBV19 to TRBJ1-6, with 9 bases aligning to TRBD1. The J segment lost 5 bases and the V segment lost 7 bases, leaving 9 bases of the junction unmatched. Germline V lookup: CDR1 LNHDA, CDR2 SQIVND (reference sequence). The CDR3 is made up of 16 amino acids. CDR3 loop: CASKGIRTGDNSPLHF. CDR3 coding DNA: TGTGCCAGTAAGGGGATACGGACAGGGGATAATTCACCCCTCCACTTT. The whole variable domain, remainder taken from reference TRBV19 and TRBJ1-6, is DGGITQSPKYLFRKEGQNVTLSCEQNLNHDAMYWYRQDPGQGLRLIYYSQIVNDFQKGDIAEGYSVSREKKESFPLTVTSAQKNPTAFYLCASKGIRTGDNSPLHFGNGTRLTVT.

The rearrangement links TRBV25-1 to TRBJ2-7; 8 bases are shared with TRBD1. The junction had 9 bases not matched to a gene; V was cut back by 3 bases and J by 2 bases. The length of the CDR3 is 16 residues. The germline gives CDR1 MGHDK, CDR2 SYGVNS. The CDR3 protein is CASSEPKEQGAYEQYF. DNA of the CDR3: TGTGCCAGCAGTGAGCCTAAGGAACAGGGGGCCTACGAGCAGTACTTC.

This clone was found a few times. The chain joins TRBV29-1 to TRBJ1-1; D is unclear. CDR3 length: 14 residues. V was clipped by 5 bases and J by 5 bases, with 18 bases between them. Germline loops: CDR1 SQVTM, CDR2 ANQGSEA. In DNA, the CDR3 is TGCAGCGTTAATAAGGCCAAACGGGGAACTGAAGCTTTCTTT. This codes for CSVNKAKRGTEAFF.

The rearrangement joins TRBV23-1 to TRBJ2-7; TRBD2 agrees at 7 bases. TRBV23-1 belongs to the ORF category, with a function that is uncertain. The CDR3 consists of 18 residues. Trimming cost V 3 bases and J 4 bases; bases outside gene matches: 18. CDR3 nucleotide sequence: TGCGCCAGCAGTCACCCCTCGGATATTACTAGCGATGGGTACGAGCAGTACTTC. Its protein product is CASSHPSDITSDGYEQYF.

This chain uses TRBV27 with TRBJ2-7; 11 bases fit TRBD1. Germline V gene data show CDR1 as MNHEY and CDR2 as SMNVEV (reference sequence). V dropped 5 bases and J dropped 5; count of bases not matched to a gene: 8. The CDR3 has 15 residues. The CDR3 sequence: CASSPRTGGFNEQYF. CDR3 DNA: TGTGCCAGCAGTCCTAGGACAGGGGGCTTCAACGAGCAGTACTTC.

The CDR3 spells CASLPGGAHLEAFF. CDR3 bases: TGTGCCAGCCTCCCGGGGGGTGCCCACCTTGAAGCTTTCTTT. The V and J genes are TRBV6-1 and TRBJ1-1; weak D call: TRBD1 (5 bases). CDR3 length: 14 residues. Germline V gene lookup returns CDR1 MNHNS and CDR2 SASEGT. V was clipped by 8 bases and J by 7 bases, with 20 bases between them.

The rearrangement uses TRBV9 and TRBJ1-3; TRBD1 matches 7 bases. CDR1 SGDLS and CDR2 YYNGEE come from the germline V gene. The CDR3 covers 15 residues. The V gene end was trimmed by 2 bases and the J gene end by 4 bases; junction bases not matched to a gene: 6. The CDR3 DNA reads as TGTGCCAGCAGCGTCGGGGGGGGACAGGGAAACACCATATATTTT. This codes for CASSVGGGQGNTIYF.

V gene TRBV4-2 combines with J gene TRBJ2-1; 11 nucleotides line up with TRBD2. Germline V gene sequence: CDR1 LGHNA, CDR2 YNFKEQ. Losses at the gene ends were 4 bases for V and 5 bases for J; bases not matched to a gene: 4. The CDR3 runs 15 residues. This chain's CDR3 is CASSRGLAGNNEQFF. CDR3 DNA sequence: TGTGCCAGCAGCCGCGGACTAGCGGGTAACAATGAGCAGTTCTTC.

V is TRBV18 and J is TRBJ1-1; D not certain. Germline V gene data show CDR1 as KGHSH and CDR2 as LQKENI. Trimming left V 3 bases short and J 0 bases short, with 8 bases between. The CDR3 spans 14 residues. CDR3 sequence (DNA): TGTGCCAGCTCACCCCAAAGAGTGAACACTGAAGCTTTCTTT. It yields the protein CASSPQRVNTEAFF.